This TCR beta chain was documented in a study of early T cells in non-severe SARS-CoV-2 infection. As for the study in general: Sequencing targeted bulk RNA from unsorted whole blood, leaving chains unpaired. Study-wide findings and caveats: Anti-spike CD8 responses were favored by VDJdb matching, which missed private and CD4 specificities.

Of note for this clonotype: Its antigen is still unknown.

The library protocol tagged individual cDNA molecules with unique molecular identifiers. TCRdb processed the 5' RACE reads anew with MiXCR; each CDR3 protein has one entry. The table has 55,000 to 80,000 distinct CDR3 sequences, roughly 12% seen once; the top ten hold roughly 7%. Source material: whole blood. The sequence came from an adult who was a healthcare worker with PCR-confirmed SARS-CoV-2 infection or an uninfected control (not recorded which).

The CDR3 protein is CASSWGDTQYF. The DNA of the CDR3 is TGTGCCAGCAGTTGGGGGGATACGCAGTATTTT. The rearrangement joins TRBV12-3 or TRBV12-4 to TRBJ2-3; D tentatively fits TRBD1 or TRBD2 (5 bases each). CDR3 size: 11 residues. The germline V and J ends were trimmed by 4 bases and 6 bases, with 5 bases remaining between them.